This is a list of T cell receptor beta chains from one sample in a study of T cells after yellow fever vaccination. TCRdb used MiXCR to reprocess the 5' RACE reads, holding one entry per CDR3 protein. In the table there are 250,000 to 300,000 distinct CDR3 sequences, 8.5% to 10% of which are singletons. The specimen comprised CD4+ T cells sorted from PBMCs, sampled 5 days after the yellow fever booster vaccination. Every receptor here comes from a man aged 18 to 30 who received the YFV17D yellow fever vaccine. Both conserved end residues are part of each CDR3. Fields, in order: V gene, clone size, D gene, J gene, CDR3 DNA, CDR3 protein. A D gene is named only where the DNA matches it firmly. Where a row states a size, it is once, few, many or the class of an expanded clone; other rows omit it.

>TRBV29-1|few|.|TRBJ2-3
TGCAGCTCCATTTGGGGGTTGTCGGATACGCAGTATTTT
CSSIWGLSDTQYF
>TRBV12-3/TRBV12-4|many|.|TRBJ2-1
TGTGCCAGCAGTTCCTACAGGGGGAGGGATGAGCAGTTCTTC
CASSSYRGRDEQFF
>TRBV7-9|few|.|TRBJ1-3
TGTGCCAGCAGCTTACGGGCCACAGGGTTACAGGGAAACACCATATATTTT
CASSLRATGLQGNTIYF
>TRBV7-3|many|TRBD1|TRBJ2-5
TGTGCCAGCAGCCCCGAGGGGGCTGAGACCCAGTACTTC
CASSPEGAETQYF
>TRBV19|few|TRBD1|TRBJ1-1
TGTGCCAGTAGAAAGGCCCAGGGGGCCTATACTGAAGCTTTCTTT
CASRKAQGAYTEAFF
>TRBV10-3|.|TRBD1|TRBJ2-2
TGTGCCATCAGGGGACAGGGGTTAGCCGGGGAGCTGTTTTTT
CAIRGQGLAGELFF
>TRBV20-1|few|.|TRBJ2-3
TGCAGTGCTCTTCGGGGATCGGGTACGCAGTATTTT
CSALRGSGTQYF
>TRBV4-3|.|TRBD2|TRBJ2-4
TGCGCCAGCAGCCAAGAGCACAGGCGGGGGGGGTCTGTCAAAAACATTCAGTACTTC
CASSQEHRRGGSVKNIQYF
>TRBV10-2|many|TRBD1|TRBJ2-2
TGCGCCAGCAGTGAGTCGAGGGACAGGGCCGGCACCGGGGAGCTGTTTTTT
CASSESRDRAGTGELFF
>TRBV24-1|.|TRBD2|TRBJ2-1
TGTGCCACCAGTGACCTTAGCGGGGGGACCTACAATGAGCAGTTCTTC
CATSDLSGGTYNEQFF
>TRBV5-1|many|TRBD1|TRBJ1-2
TGCGCCAGCAGCTTCACAGGGGGACAGCGTAACTATGGCTACACCTTC
CASSFTGGQRNYGYTF
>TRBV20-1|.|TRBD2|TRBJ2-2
TGCAGTGCTAGAGGGGGAGGGACCACCGGGGAGCTGTTTTTT
CSARGGGTTGELFF
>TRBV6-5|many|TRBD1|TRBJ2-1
TGTGCCAGCAGTAAACAGGGCCGGGACAGTGAGCAGTTCTTC
CASSKQGRDSEQFF
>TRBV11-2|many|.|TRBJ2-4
TGTGCCAGCAGCTTTACAGGGGCCAAAAACATTCAGTACTTC
CASSFTGAKNIQYF
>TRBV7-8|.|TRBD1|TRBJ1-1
TGTGCCAGCAGCGATAATCCGGGACAGGGAGGGAATGAAGCTTTCTTT
CASSDNPGQGGNEAFF
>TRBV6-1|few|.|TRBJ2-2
TGTGCCAGCAGAGAACAACCGAACACCGGGGAGCTGTTTTTT
CASREQPNTGELFF
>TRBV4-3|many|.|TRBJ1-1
TGCGCCAGCAGCCGGGGCTCAGGGGCCGCTTTCTTT
CASSRGSGAAFF
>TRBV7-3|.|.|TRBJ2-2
TGTGCCAGCAGCTTATCCTCTGGCGGGGAGCTGTTTTTT
CASSLSSGGELFF
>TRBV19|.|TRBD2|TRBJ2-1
TGTGCCAGTCAAAGGACTAGCGGGGGATTAAGCTCCTACAATGAGCAGTTCTTC
CASQRTSGGLSSYNEQFF
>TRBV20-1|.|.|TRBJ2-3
TGCAGTGCCCGAGCTCGGAGCGGACGGGGCACAGATACGCAGTATTTT
CSARARSGRGTDTQYF
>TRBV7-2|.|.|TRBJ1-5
TGTGCCAGCAGCCCCCTCTTCAATCAGCCCCAGCATTTT
CASSPLFNQPQHF
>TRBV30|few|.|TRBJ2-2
TGTGCCTGGATGAGATTTGGCACACAGGGTGACGGGGAGCTGTTTTTT
CAWMRFGTQGDGELFF
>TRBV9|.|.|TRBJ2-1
TGTGCCAGCGGAATCAACAATGAGCAGTTCTTC
CASGINNEQFF
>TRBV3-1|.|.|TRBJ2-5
TGTGCCAGCAGCCTTAACACAGAGACCCAGTACTTC
CASSLNTETQYF
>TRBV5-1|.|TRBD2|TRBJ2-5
TGCGCCAGCAGCTTGGGACTAGCGGAACTAGAGACCCAGTACTTC
CASSLGLAELETQYF
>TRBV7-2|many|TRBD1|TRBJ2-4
TGTGCCAGCAGCTTAGCGCAGGGACAGGGGGCCAAAAACATTCAGTACTTC
CASSLAQGQGAKNIQYF
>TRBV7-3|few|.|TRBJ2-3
TGTGCCAGCAGCTCAGGGCTAGCACCTAGCACAGATACGCAGTATTTT
CASSSGLAPSTDTQYF